A single sample gave rise to the 19 T cell receptor beta chains below, sequenced in a study of T cells in Graves' hyperthyroidism and ophthalmopathy. There were TCR beta CDR3 regions amplified from RNA transcripts. The HTBI primer set was used in a first-round RT-PCR of the TCR CDR3. MiXCR was run by TCRdb on the multiplex PCR reads, yielding one entry per CDR3 protein. This sample has approximately 600,000 distinct CDR3 sequences; around 13% occur once, and the top ten carry around 5.4%. The material sequenced was blood. The receptors stem from a woman aged 25 to 39 with Graves' hyperthyroidism that later progressed to Graves' ophthalmopathy.

This clonotype was observed many times. The chain uses TRBV2 and TRBJ1-2; D gene ambiguous. V was cut by 2 bases and J by 4 bases, with 5 bases left in between. This CDR3 has 12 amino acids. Germline CDR1 and CDR2: SNHLY and FYNNEI. As DNA, the CDR3 is TGTGCCAGCAGTGAAATGGTCTATGGCTACACCTTC. This codes for CASSEMVYGYTF.

At least ten counts were recorded for this clonotype. The J gene is TRBJ1-5, the V gene TRBV6-5, with a weak D call TRBD1 (5 bases). CDR1 MNHEY and CDR2 SVGAGI come from the germline V gene. V gave up 0 bases and J gave up 2 bases, with 8 bases separating them. The CDR3 contains 15 residues. The CDR3 bases are TGTGCCAGCAGTTACTCATCCAGGGGCAATCAGCCCCAGCATTTT. Its protein is CASSYSSRGNQPQHF.

This clonotype was recorded at least ten times. This sequence joins TRBV7-3 and TRBJ1-1, with D unresolved. Trimming took off 3 bases at V and 6 bases at J, with 14 bases between the two ends. The CDR3 has 14 residues. The V gene's germline CDR1 is SGHTA and CDR2 FQGTGA. The CDR3 spells CASSFAGQYAEAFF. CDR3 nucleotide sequence: TGTGCCAGCAGCTTTGCTGGTCAGTACGCTGAAGCTTTCTTT. Supplemented by reference TRBV7-3 and TRBJ1-1, the full variable domain reads GAGVSQTPSNKVTEKGKYVELRCDPISGHTALYWYRQSLGQGPEFLIYFQGTGAADDSGLPNDRFFAVRPEGSVSTLKIQRTERGDSAVYLCASSFAGQYAEAFFGQGTRLTVV.

The table lists this clonotype with a few counts. J is TRBJ1-4 and V is TRBV5-4; a possible D gene is TRBD1 (6 bases). Germline CDR1 is SGHNT and CDR2 is YYREEE (reference sequence). The CDR3 sequence is 17 residues long. V lost 3 bases and J lost 0, with 15 bases in between. The CDR3 protein is CASSSGGPVSTNEKLFF. The CDR3 bases are TGTGCCAGCAGCTCCGGGGGGCCGGTCTCAACTAATGAAAAACTGTTTTTT. Together with reference TRBV5-4 and TRBJ1-4, the CDR3 gives the full variable domain: ETGVTQSPTHLIKTRGQQVTLRCSSQSGHNTVSWYQQALGQGPQFIFQYYREEENGRGNFPPRFSGLQFPNYSSELNVNALELDDSALYLCASSSGGPVSTNEKLFFGSGTQLSVL.

This clonotype was recorded at least ten times. The chain has TRBV28 and TRBJ1-5, with 7 nucleotides matching TRBD1. After removal of 6 bases from V and 6 bases from J, the junction contained 11 bases not matched to a gene. The CDR3 extends over 15 amino acids. CDR1 and CDR2 from the germline V gene are MDHEN and SYDVKM. The CDR3 sequence: CASSPGGADRQPQHF. The DNA for the CDR3 is TGTGCCAGCAGCCCAGGGGGTGCAGATCGTCAGCCCCAGCATTTT. Filled out from reference TRBV28 and TRBJ1-5, the complete variable domain reads DVKVTQSSRYLVKRTGEKVFLECVQDMDHENMFWYRQDPGLGLRLIYFSYDVKMKEKGDIPEGYSVSREKKERFSLILESASTNQTSMYLCASSPGGADRQPQHFGDGTRLSIL.

This clonotype was seen once. A much larger clone differs by one base, so this may be a read error. The genes are TRBV6-5 and TRBJ2-7, with 11 bases matching TRBD2. Germline assignment: CDR1 MNHEY and CDR2 SVGAGI. J lost 4 bases, V lost 0 bases, and 2 bases had no gene match. The CDR3 spans 15 residues. The CDR3 nucleotides read TGTGCCAGCAGTTACTCGGCTAGCGGGAGGTACGAGCAGTACTTC. Amino acid sequence: CASSYSASGRYEQYF.

Regarding this clonotype: Possible read error: a much larger clone is one base away. The genes are TRBV12-3 or TRBV12-4 and TRBJ2-1; TRBD2 aligns across 7 bases. CDR3 length equals 15 residues. The DNA for the CDR3 is TGTGCCAGCAGCCCCGCGGGGGAATACTACAATGAGCAGCTCTTC. Its translation is CASSPAGEYYNEQLF.

This clonotype was recorded at least ten times. V usage is TRBV2 and J usage is TRBJ1-4; D call uncertain. CDR1 and CDR2 from the germline V gene are SNHLY and FYNNEI. This CDR3 region has 13 residues. V was trimmed by 7 bases and J by 5 bases, leaving 11 bases between them. This CDR3 reads CASNLRTNEKLFF. CDR3 bases: TGTGCCAGCAATTTAAGGACGAATGAAAAACTGTTTTTT.

V and J are TRBV7-9 and TRBJ1-1, with a possible D match to TRBD1 (6 bases). The CDR3 is made up of 14 amino acids. Looked up from germline, CDR1 is SEHNR and CDR2 is FQNEAQ (reference sequence). Trimming removed 5 bases at V and 4 bases at J, with 14 bases between. This CDR3 reads CASSASGVSTEAFF. The CDR3 DNA is TGTGCCAGCAGCGCCTCAGGGGTCAGCACTGAAGCTTTCTTT.

This clonotype was counted ten times or more. The genes are TRBV27 and TRBJ2-7, with TRBD1 identical over 8 bases. The CDR3 totals 14 residues. Germline assignment: CDR1 MNHEY and CDR2 SMNVEV (reference sequence). With V trimmed by 5 bases and J by 5 bases, 8 bases remained unmatched. CDR3 protein: CASSPRDRRDEQYF. CDR3 in DNA: TGTGCCAGCAGTCCCAGGGACAGGCGCGACGAGCAGTACTTC.

This clonotype has a count of ten or more. The CDR3: CASSPLRTLEAGTAKGNTIYF. In DNA form, the CDR3 reads TGTGCCAGCAGTCCATTAAGGACCCTCGAGGCCGGGACGGCGAAAGGAAACACCATATATTTT. The genes are TRBV14 and TRBJ1-3; weak D call: TRBD1 (5 bases). The CDR3 runs 21 residues. Germline values: CDR1 SGHDN, CDR2 FVKESK. Trimming took 6 bases from V and 4 from J, leaving 34 bases between them.

V and J are TRBV18 and TRBJ1-1; D uncertain. The length of the CDR3 is 13 residues. Per the germline V gene, CDR1 is KGHSH and CDR2 is LQKENI. Trimming took off 1 base at V and 4 bases at J, with 7 bases between the two ends. As DNA, the CDR3 is TGTGCCAGCTCACCACTGGAGGGCACTGAAGCTTTCTTT. This encodes CASSPLEGTEAFF.

The genes are TRBV7-9 and TRBJ2-2, with 8 bases matching TRBD1. Germline lookup yields CDR1 SEHNR and CDR2 FQNEAQ (reference sequence). This CDR3 is built from 16 residues. V was clipped by 5 bases and J by 2 bases; unmatched bases: 7. CDR3 region: CASSPRDRRNTGELFF. The CDR3 region has the DNA TGTGCCAGCAGCCCCCGGGACAGGAGAAACACCGGGGAGCTGTTTTTT.

This clonotype was detected ten times or more. The V call is TRBV3-1, the J call TRBJ2-5, with D possibly TRBD2 on 5 matching bases. Trimming took off 4 bases at V and 3 bases at J, with 12 bases between the two ends. The germline V gene has CDR1 LGHDT and CDR2 YNNKEL (reference sequence). CDR3 length: 14 amino acids. The CDR3 nucleotides read TGTGCCAGCAGCCCATGGGGAGACAAAGAGACCCAGTACTTC. This codes for CASSPWGDKETQYF.

The V call is TRBV6-2 or TRBV6-3, the J call TRBJ2-5; the D gene is possibly TRBD1 (5 bases). Germline V gene data show CDR1 as MNHEY and CDR2 as SVGEGT. The CDR3 has 15 residues. V was shortened by 3 bases and J by 5 bases, with 16 bases between the two germline ends. As DNA, the CDR3 is TGTGCCAGCAGTTATTCTTTCTTTAGGGGTGAGACCCAGTACTTC. It encodes CASSYSFFRGETQYF.

Ten or more counts support this clonotype. The chain has TRBV19 and TRBJ2-7, with D uncertain. In germline, CDR1 is LNHDA, CDR2 SQIVND (reference sequence). The CDR3 is 17 residues long. V was trimmed by 0 bases and J by 0 bases, leaving 15 bases between them. Here the CDR3 reads CASSIDHPGALSYEQYF. The DNA of the CDR3 is TGTGCCAGTAGTATAGATCACCCAGGAGCCCTCTCCTACGAGCAGTACTTC.

There are a few counts of this clonotype. The DNA for the CDR3 is TGCGCCAGCAGCCTGTACTCTGGAGGAGAGACCCAGTACTTC. This sequence encodes CASSLYSGGETQYF. The chain is built from TRBV4-3 and TRBJ2-5; a weak D match, TRBD2 (5 bases). Trimming pared 4 bases from V and 4 bases from J, leaving 13 bases between. Germline CDR1 reads LGHNA; CDR2 reads YSLEER. The CDR3 has 14 residues.

The chain employs TRBV15 and TRBJ1-3, with D maybe TRBD1 (5 bases). This CDR3 has 15 amino acids. V lost 3 bases, J lost 5 bases, and 14 bases lay in between. Germline-derived CDR1 and CDR2 are LNHNV and YYDKDF (reference sequence). In DNA, the CDR3 is TGTGCCACCAGCAGCCCCGGGGACGTGAGAAACACCATATATTTT. It specifies CATSSPGDVRNTIYF.

The chain joins TRBV6-1 to TRBJ2-1; D possibly matches TRBD1 or TRBD2 (5 bases each). V lost 8 bases and J lost 6, with 14 bases in between. Per the germline V gene, CDR1 is MNHNS and CDR2 is SASEGT. This CDR3 is built from 13 residues. The CDR3 region has the DNA TGTGCCAGCGGGGAGACAGAAACCAATGAGCAGTTCTTC. Translating it yields CASGETETNEQFF.